The 18 T cell receptor beta chains presented below share a single source sample, sequenced in a study of blood T cell repertoires in COVID-19 (dated by TCRdb to 2018 to 2020). The method behind the library was the immunoSEQ multiplex PCR assay. Held by TCRdb, this immuneACCESS table contains in-frame sequences only and omits some clones. Under half of the omission traces to an unresolved V gene where checked; the cause of the rest is unknown. The sample table lists a few hundred thousand clones, 80% to 90% of them with a count of one. The ten largest clonotypes hold 3% to 4% of the sample. The material sequenced was PBMCs or T cells enriched from blood (not recorded which). Receptor source: a woman aged 40 to 50 with acute COVID-19.

The chain is built from TRBV28 and TRBJ1-6; TRBD1 is a possible D gene (6 bases). Trimming stripped 4 bases from V and 5 bases from J, with 12 bases between. The length of the CDR3 is 15 residues. CDR1 MDHEN and CDR2 SYDVKM come from the germline V gene. The CDR3 bases are TGTGCCAGCAGTTCTTCCGGACAGAATAATTCACCCCTCCACTTT. It is translated as CASSSSGQNNSPLHF.

The CDR3 sequence is CSARAGDEQYF. The CDR3 nucleotides are TGCAGTGCTCGAGCAGGGGACGAGCAGTACTTC. This chain connects TRBV20-1 to TRBJ2-7, with a tentative D call TRBD1 (6 bases). This CDR3 has 11 amino acids. Germline lookup yields CDR1 DFQATT and CDR2 SNEGSKA (reference sequence). The V end lost 5 bases, the J end lost 5 bases, and 10 bases lay between the germline ends.

The chain employs TRBV30 and TRBJ2-7; D is undetermined. The CDR3 loop spans 13 amino acids. Trimming took off 4 bases at V and 3 bases at J, with 13 bases between the two ends. CDR1 GTSNPN and CDR2 SVGIG come from the germline V gene (reference sequence). This CDR3 reads CAWTIPPGYEQYF. CDR3 in DNA: TGTGCCTGGACTATCCCCCCGGGCTACGAGCAGTACTTC.

V is TRBV10-3 and J is TRBJ2-3; a weak D match, TRBD2 (7 bases). The CDR3 loop spans 16 amino acids. Trimming removed 8 bases from V and 0 bases from J, with 18 bases in between. CDR1 ENHRY and CDR2 SYGVKD come from the germline V gene. CDR3: CAIAGAQAGSTDTQYF. In DNA, the CDR3 is TGTGCCATCGCGGGGGCCCAGGCAGGAAGCACAGATACGCAGTATTTT.

The chain uses TRBV7-2 and TRBJ2-7; 8 positions agree with TRBD2. Unmatched junction bases numbered 17, after V lost 1 base and J lost 6 bases. Germline V CDR1 and CDR2: SGHTA, FQGNSA. The CDR3 is 18 residues long. The CDR3 reads CASSLEDAGGRSLAEQYF. DNA of the CDR3: TGTGCCAGCAGCTTAGAGGACGCGGGCGGGAGGTCCCTCGCCGAGCAGTACTTC. Based on the CDR3 plus reference TRBV7-2 and TRBJ2-7, the full variable domain is GAGVSQSPSNKVTEKGKDVELRCDPISGHTALYWYRQSLGQGLEFLIYFQGNSAPDKSGLPSDRFSAERTGGSVSTLTIQRTQQEDSAVYLCASSLEDAGGRSLAEQYFGPGTRLTVT.

This clone was recorded once. The chain employs TRBV10-2 and TRBJ2-2; TRBD1 agrees at 8 bases. The CDR3 contains 18 residues. The trim removed 3 bases at V and 0 bases at J, leaving 9 bases unmatched. Germline CDR1 is WSHSY and CDR2 is SAAADI. CDR3 in amino acids: CASSDPWTGSANTGELFF. In DNA, the CDR3 is TGCGCCAGCAGTGACCCTTGGACAGGGAGCGCGAACACCGGGGAGCTGTTTTTT.

This clone was picked up one time. The V call is TRBV7-9, the J call TRBJ2-2, with TRBD1 matching 10 bases. V shed 3 bases, J shed 1 base, and the junction held 5 bases outside the gene matches. Germline loops: CDR1 SEHNR, CDR2 FQNEAQ (reference sequence). This CDR3 region has 17 residues. The CDR3 DNA is TGTGCCAGCAGCTTGACCGGGACAGGGGTGAACACCGGGGAGCTGTTTTTT. Protein product: CASSLTGTGVNTGELFF.

The rearrangement joins TRBV2 to TRBJ2-3, with 11 bases matching TRBD2. The CDR3 is 18 amino acids. Germline V gene lookup returns CDR1 SNHLY and CDR2 FYNNEI. V trimming: 10 bases; J trimming: 0 bases; junction bases outside the gene matches: 15. As DNA, the CDR3 is TGTGCCAACCTGGGACTAGCGGCCTACGGCCTTAGCACAGATACGCAGTATTTT. This gives the protein CANLGLAAYGLSTDTQYF.

This clone was recorded only once. The rearrangement links TRBV30 to TRBJ2-2; D not resolved. Per the germline V gene, CDR1 is GTSNPN and CDR2 is SVGIG (reference sequence). This CDR3 is built from 12 residues. Trimming left V 1 base short and J 2 bases short, with 2 bases between. CDR3 in amino acids: CAWSANTGELFF. The CDR3 bases are TGTGCCTGGAGTGCAAACACCGGGGAGCTGTTTTTT.

The V and J genes are TRBV6-6 and TRBJ2-7; TRBD1 agrees at 12 bases. Germline-derived CDR1 and CDR2 are MNHNY and SVGAGI (reference sequence). CDR3 length equals 14 residues. With 6 bases clipped from V and 2 bases from J, the junction kept 2 bases outside the gene matches. In DNA, the CDR3 is TGTGCCAGCAGAAGGGACAGGGGGCCCTACGAGCAGTACTTC. The encoded protein is CASRRDRGPYEQYF.

The chain couples TRBV15 to TRBJ1-6; a weak D match, TRBD1 (6 bases). Germline V CDR1 and CDR2: LNHNV, YYDKDF (reference sequence). This CDR3 region has 14 residues. The V and J ends lost 3 bases and 10 bases respectively, with 13 bases between them. The CDR3 DNA is TGTGCCACCAGCAGGGGGGGGCGGGGATCACCCCTCCACTTT. Its translation is CATSRGGRGSPLHF.

A word on this clone: Within the sample, other DNA sequences also encode this same CDR3. This chain's CDR3 is CASRGLAGYNEQFF. The CDR3 DNA reads TGTGCCAGCAGGGGACTAGCGGGCTACAATGAGCAGTTCTTC. V usage is TRBV27 and J usage is TRBJ2-1, with 12 bases matching TRBD2. The germline V gene encodes CDR1 MNHEY and CDR2 SMNVEV (reference sequence). CDR3 length: 14 residues. After removal of 6 bases from V and 3 bases from J, the junction contained 0 bases not matched to a gene.

J is TRBJ2-5 and V is TRBV29-1; possible D gene TRBD1, 8 bases. V was clipped by 6 bases and J by 7 bases, with 18 bases between them. The germline V gene encodes CDR1 SQVTM and CDR2 ANQGSEA. The CDR3 consists of 13 residues. The CDR3 DNA reads TGCAGCGTCGCCGGGACAGGCGGGGGGACCCAGTACTTC. Protein: CSVAGTGGGTQYF.

This rearrangement joins TRBV19 to TRBJ1-2; D remains ambiguous. This CDR3 has 15 amino acids. Germline lookup yields CDR1 LNHDA and CDR2 SQIVND (reference sequence). Trimming pared 0 bases from V and 1 base from J, leaving 9 bases between. CDR3 sequence: CASSIEGSVNYGYTF. DNA for the CDR3: TGTGCCAGTAGTATAGAGGGGAGTGTTAACTATGGCTACACCTTC.

The genes are TRBV19 and TRBJ1-5; 7 nucleotides match TRBD1. The germline V gene encodes CDR1 LNHDA and CDR2 SQIVND (reference sequence). The CDR3 runs 14 residues. After removal of 5 bases from V and 6 bases from J, the junction contained 7 bases not matched to a gene. The CDR3 nucleotides are TGTGCCAGTAGTCTAGGGACAGTTTTTCAGCCCCAGCATTTT. Protein product: CASSLGTVFQPQHF.

The CDR3 DNA is TGTGCCAGCAAGAGGGACAGCCTCTACGAGCAGTACTTC. Translating gives CASKRDSLYEQYF. The gene calls are TRBV2 and TRBJ2-7; 7 nucleotides match TRBD1. Germline CDR1 SNHLY, CDR2 FYNNEI. The CDR3 has 13 amino acids. J gave up 3 bases and V 7 bases, and 6 bases lay outside the gene matches.

This chain joins TRBV29-1 and TRBJ2-7; 7 bases match TRBD2. Germline CDR1 is SQVTM and CDR2 is ANQGSEA. Trimming at V came to 7 bases and at J to 2 bases, leaving 5 bases not matched to a gene. This CDR3 comprises 12 residues. The CDR3 region is CSGQRGTYEQYF. CDR3 DNA: TGCAGCGGCCAGCGGGGAACCTACGAGCAGTACTTC.

The chain uses TRBV6-6 and TRBJ2-2, with TRBD2 as a possible D gene (5 bases). V lost 0 bases and J 0 bases, leaving 8 bases between the germline ends. The V gene's germline CDR1 is MNHNY and CDR2 SVGAGI (reference sequence). This CDR3 is 16 amino acids long. The CDR3 nucleotides are TGTGCCAGCAGTTACTCCCCGGGAACGAACACCGGGGAGCTGTTTTTT. As protein: CASSYSPGTNTGELFF.